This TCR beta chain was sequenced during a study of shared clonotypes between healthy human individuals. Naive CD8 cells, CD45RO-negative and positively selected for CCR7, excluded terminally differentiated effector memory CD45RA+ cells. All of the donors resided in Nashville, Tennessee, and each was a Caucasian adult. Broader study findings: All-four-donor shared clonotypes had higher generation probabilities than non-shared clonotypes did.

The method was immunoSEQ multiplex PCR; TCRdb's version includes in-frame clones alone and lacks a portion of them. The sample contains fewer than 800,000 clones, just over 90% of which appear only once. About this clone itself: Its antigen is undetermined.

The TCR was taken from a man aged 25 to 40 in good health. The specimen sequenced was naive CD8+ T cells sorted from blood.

The CDR3 is CASSSQGGRNTEAFF. Here the CDR3 DNA reads TGTGCCAGCAGTAGTCAGGGTGGGCGAAACACTGAAGCTTTCTTT. V is TRBV6-5 and J is TRBJ1-1; D perhaps matches TRBD1 (5 bases). CDR1 is MNHEY and CDR2 is SVGAGI in the germline V gene. V lost 5 bases and J lost 2, with 15 bases in between. CDR3 size: 15 residues.